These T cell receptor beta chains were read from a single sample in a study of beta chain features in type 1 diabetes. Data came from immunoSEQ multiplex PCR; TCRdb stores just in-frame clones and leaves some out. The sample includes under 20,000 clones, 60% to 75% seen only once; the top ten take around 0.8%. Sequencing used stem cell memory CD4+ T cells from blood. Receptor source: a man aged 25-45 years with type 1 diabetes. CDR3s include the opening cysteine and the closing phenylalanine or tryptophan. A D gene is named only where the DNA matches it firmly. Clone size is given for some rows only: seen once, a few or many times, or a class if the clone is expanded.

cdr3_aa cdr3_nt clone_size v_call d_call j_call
CAISLGAGGTDTQYF TGTGCCATCAGTCTTGGGGCGGGGGGGACAGATACGCAGTATTTT once TRBV10-3 TRBD2 TRBJ2-3
CASSPARTTEGTGANVLTF TGTGCCAGCTCACCTGCCCGCACAACCGAGGGCACTGGGGCCAACGTCCTGACTTTC NA TRBV18 NA TRBJ2-6
CASSLSGQDYNEQFF TGTGCCAGCAGTTTATCGGGACAGGACTACAATGAGCAGTTCTTC few TRBV27 TRBD1 TRBJ2-1
CASSESKPGLGGGNTIYF TGTGCCAGCAGTGAATCGAAACCGGGTCTCGGAGGTGGAAACACCATATATTTT NA TRBV6-1 NA TRBJ1-3
CASSSGGAVNTEAFF TGTGCCAGCAGTTCCGGGGGGGCGGTGAACACTGAAGCTTTCTTT NA TRBV27 NA TRBJ1-1
CSVVQRGGIGEQFF TGCAGCGTTGTGCAGCGGGGGGGGATCGGCGAGCAGTTCTTC few TRBV29-1 TRBD2 TRBJ2-1
CASSLQGSFNNQPQHF TGTGCCAGCAGCTTACAGGGGAGCTTCAACAATCAGCCCCAGCATTTT NA TRBV7-2 NA TRBJ1-5
CASSLPVGGGEQFF TGTGCCAGCAGCCTCCCTGTGGGCGGGGGCGAGCAGTTCTTC NA TRBV14 NA TRBJ2-1
CASSSSGGAGETQYF TGTGCCAGCAGCTCTAGCGGGGGGGCAGGAGAGACCCAGTACTTC few TRBV7-2 TRBD2 TRBJ2-5
CASSTGYNEQFF TGTGCCAGCTCCACAGGGTACAATGAGCAGTTCTTC few TRBV18 NA TRBJ2-1
CAIHNRTGTYEQYF TGCGCCATCCACAATCGGACAGGGACCTACGAGCAGTACTTC NA TRBV23-1 TRBD1 TRBJ2-7
CASSLMGDTGELFF TGTGCCAGCAGCTTGATGGGAGACACCGGGGAGCTGTTTTTT NA TRBV7-2 NA TRBJ2-2
CASSPYSGGNYNEQFF TGTGCCAGCTCACCTTATAGCGGGGGAAACTACAATGAGCAGTTCTTC NA TRBV18 TRBD2 TRBJ2-1
CASSTRTSGDETQYF TGTGCCAGCAGTACTCGGACTAGCGGGGATGAGACCCAGTACTTC NA TRBV5-4 TRBD2 TRBJ2-5
CASSLTGLEGGYTF TGTGCCAGCAGTTTAACGGGATTGGAGGGTGGCTACACCTTC NA TRBV27 NA TRBJ1-2
CSARSGVEKFF TGCAGTGCTAGGAGCGGGGTTGAGAAGTTCTTC NA TRBV20-1 TRBD2 TRBJ2-1
CASSFTSGAYNEQFF TGTGCCAGCAGCTTTACTAGCGGGGCCTACAATGAGCAGTTCTTC NA TRBV5-4 TRBD2 TRBJ2-1
CASSVVGHRDTQYF TGTGCCAGCAGCGTAGTGGGACACCGCGATACGCAGTATTTT NA TRBV9 NA TRBJ2-3
CASSSQYTGELFF TGTGCCAGCAGCTCACAATACACCGGGGAGCTGTTTTTT NA TRBV7-2 NA TRBJ2-2
CSVDQVLYEQYF TGCAGCGTTGACCAGGTTTTATACGAGCAGTACTTC few TRBV29-1 NA TRBJ2-7
CATSRAGGSADTQYF TGTGCCACCAGCAGAGCAGGGGGCAGCGCAGATACGCAGTATTTT NA TRBV15 TRBD1 TRBJ2-3
CASSMFEGASYEQYF TGCGCCAGCAGTATGTTTGAGGGGGCTTCCTACGAGCAGTACTTC NA TRBV5-1 TRBD1 TRBJ2-7
CASSQTLAYEQYF TGTGCCAGCAGCCAGACACTAGCCTACGAGCAGTACTTC NA TRBV28 NA TRBJ2-7
CASRGGAVEKLFF TGTGCCAGCCGGGGGGGGGCCGTTGAAAAACTGTTTTTT NA TRBV2 NA TRBJ1-4
CASSLTNQPQHF TGTGCCAGCAGCTTAACAAATCAGCCCCAGCATTTT NA TRBV7-9 NA TRBJ1-5
CASSYSVNGETQYF TGTGCCAGCAGTTACTCAGTTAACGGGGAGACCCAGTACTTC NA TRBV6-6 NA TRBJ2-5
CASSLRESGNTIYF TGTGCCAGCAGCTTGCGGGAATCTGGAAACACCATATATTTT NA TRBV5-6 NA TRBJ1-3
CAIRRTPPLGPGQGAEPYGYTF TGTGCCATCCGCCGCACTCCTCCCTTAGGACCGGGACAGGGGGCCGAACCCTATGGCTACACCTTC NA TRBV10-3 TRBD1 TRBJ1-2
CASSLRQGDTEAFF TGTGCCAGCAGCCTAAGACAGGGCGACACTGAAGCTTTCTTT NA TRBV7-8 TRBD1 TRBJ1-1
CASSARDRGYNEQFF TGTGCCAGTAGCGCCCGGGACAGGGGCTACAATGAGCAGTTCTTC NA TRBV19 TRBD1 TRBJ2-1
CASSQESHRPGNTIYF TGCGCCAGCAGCCAAGAGAGTCACAGGCCTGGAAACACCATATATTTT NA TRBV4-3 NA TRBJ1-3
CASSSGQGRQKLFF TGTGCCAGCAGTTCAGGACAGGGGAGGCAAAAACTGTTTTTT NA TRBV28 TRBD1 TRBJ1-4
CASSVGGTPSVNTQYF TGTGCCAGCAGCGTGGGCGGGACTCCCTCTGTTAATACGCAGTATTTT NA TRBV9 NA TRBJ2-3
CASSHGLQEYNEQFF TGTGCCAGCAGCCACGGACTCCAGGAGTACAATGAGCAGTTCTTC NA TRBV4-2 NA TRBJ2-1
CSVERDRNTEAFF TGCAGCGTTGAACGGGACAGAAACACTGAAGCTTTCTTT NA TRBV29-1 TRBD1 TRBJ1-1
CASSNGQGRVYEQYF TGTGCCAGCAGTAACGGACAGGGTAGAGTTTACGAGCAGTACTTC few TRBV6-5 TRBD1 TRBJ2-7
CASSLLATETQYF TGCGCCAGCAGCTTGTTAGCGACAGAGACCCAGTACTTC NA TRBV5-1 NA TRBJ2-5
CASSLLAGVKTGELFF TGTGCCAGCAGCTTGTTAGCGGGGGTTAAGACCGGGGAGCTGTTTTTT NA TRBV5-6 TRBD2 TRBJ2-2
CSVAGQPNEKLFF TGCAGCGTTGCAGGACAGCCTAATGAAAAACTGTTTTTT NA TRBV29-1 NA TRBJ1-4
CASSGLGAGANVLTF TGTGCCAGCTCCGGATTGGGGGCCGGGGCCAACGTCCTGACTTTC NA TRBV18 NA TRBJ2-6
CSVGIAGGQSDTQYF TGCAGCGTAGGCATAGCGGGGGGCCAATCAGATACGCAGTATTTT NA TRBV29-1 TRBD2 TRBJ2-3
CATSRDTGTNQPQHF TGTGCCACCAGCAGAGATACAGGGACCAATCAGCCCCAGCATTTT NA TRBV15 NA TRBJ1-5
CATSFGGVYNDTQYF TGCGCCACTTCCTTCGGGGGAGTCTATAACGATACGCAGTATTTT NA TRBV5-1 NA TRBJ2-3
CASSLSRAGGTDTQYF TGTGCCAGCAGTTTATCACGAGCGGGGGGCACAGATACGCAGTATTTT NA TRBV28 TRBD2 TRBJ2-3
CASSEVSGNQPQHF TGTGCCAGCAGTGAAGTCAGTGGTAATCAGCCCCAGCATTTT NA TRBV2 NA TRBJ1-5
CASSVVPGWDNEQFF TGTGCCAGCAGCGTAGTGCCGGGGTGGGACAATGAGCAGTTCTTC NA TRBV9 NA TRBJ2-1
CASSLEASGVITGELFF TGTGCCAGCAGCTTAGAGGCTAGCGGGGTGATCACCGGGGAGCTGTTTTTT NA TRBV7-9 TRBD2 TRBJ2-2
CSAQHGTSGNYEQYF TGCAGCGCCCAGCACGGGACATCGGGTAACTACGAGCAGTACTTC NA TRBV29-1 NA TRBJ2-7
CASEGGSGINEQFF TGTGCCAGCGAAGGGGGTTCAGGAATCAATGAGCAGTTCTTC NA TRBV28 NA TRBJ2-1
CASSGQGNSPLHF TGTGCCAGCAGCGGACAGGGAAATTCACCCCTCCACTTT NA TRBV9 TRBD1 TRBJ1-6
CASSPPPRGEQYF TGTGCCAGCAGTCCCCCGCCTCGGGGGGAGCAGTACTTC NA TRBV28 NA TRBJ2-7
CASSLAGQGSYEQYF TGTGCCAGCAGCTTAGCGGGACAGGGCTCCTACGAGCAGTACTTC NA TRBV7-2 TRBD1 TRBJ2-7
CASSLTGGSSYEQYF TGTGCCAGCAGCTTAACTGGAGGGAGCTCCTACGAGCAGTACTTC NA TRBV7-3 NA TRBJ2-7
CASSFLGAGLSGYTF TGTGCCAGCAGTTTTTTGGGGGCCGGTCTCAGTGGCTACACCTTC few TRBV28 NA TRBJ1-2
CASRPTSVDEQYF TGTGCCAGCAGGCCTACTAGCGTGGACGAGCAGTACTTC NA TRBV28 TRBD2 TRBJ2-7
CASGLVLGRASSGANVLTF TGTGCTAGTGGTTTGGTACTTGGCAGGGCCAGCTCTGGGGCCAACGTCCTGACTTTC once TRBV12-5 NA TRBJ2-6
CSARSATNEKLFF TGCAGCGCTCGCTCAGCAACTAATGAAAAACTGTTTTTT NA TRBV29-1 NA TRBJ1-4